The T cell receptor beta chain described here comes from a study of CD8 T cells in Susac syndrome. Random-hexamer reverse transcription was applied to roughly 0.5 to 1 ug RNA. Amplification of TCR beta CDR3 spanned 54 Vbeta and 13 Jbeta via immunoSEQ multiplex PCR. A single record per CDR3 protein comes from TCRdb applying MiXCR to the immunoSEQ multiplex PCR reads. The profile shows 110,000 or so distinct CDR3 sequences, roughly 97% of them singletons. CD8+ and CD4+ blood T cells underwent TCR beta sequencing. Matching for age and sex applied to the controls, who were healthy donors. The CDR3 has 15 residues. V trimming: 4 bases; J trimming: 5 bases; junction bases outside the gene matches: 7.

Sequenced material: CD4+ T cells from PBMCs. This rearrangement joins TRBV23-1 to TRBJ2-1, with 8 nucleotides matching TRBD1. TRBV23-1 is labeled an ORF, and its function is uncertain. The sequence was collected from a human donor in good health. CDR3 in DNA: TGCGCCAGCAGTCTACGGACAGGGACCCACAATGAGCAGTTCTTC. Its protein product is CASSLRTGTHNEQFF.